This is a list of T cell receptor beta chains from one sample in a study of OX40 agonist ivuxolimab in advanced cancers. Assay: immunoSEQ multiplex PCR; the TCRdb copy retains only in-frame clones and omits some. The repertoire includes roughly 29,000 clones, roughly nine tenths of them detected once, and about 8.4% sits in the top ten. Source: CD4+ or CD8+ T cells sorted from blood, taken in a trial of the OX40 agonist ivuxolimab. These TCRs come from an adult with an advanced solid tumor such as melanoma, head and neck, liver or kidney cancer. Both conserved end residues are part of each CDR3. D genes are given only for firm matches. A row's size may be missing; if present it is once, few, many or a size class.

clone size: -
J gene: TRBJ2-1
D gene: TRBD2
V gene: TRBV9
CDR3 DNA: TGTGCCAGCGCGCGGGGGGCTCTGAGATACAATGAGCAGTTCTTC
CDR3 protein: CASARGALRYNEQFF

clone size: -
J gene: TRBJ2-2
D gene: -
V gene: TRBV6-5
CDR3 DNA: TGTGCCAGCCAGGGGGGCGAGGGGACCGGGGAGCTGTTTTTT
CDR3 protein: CASQGGEGTGELFF

clone size: -
J gene: TRBJ2-2
D gene: -
V gene: TRBV28
CDR3 DNA: TGTGCCAGCAGTTTGCACGGAACTCACACCGGGGAGCTGTTTTTT
CDR3 protein: CASSLHGTHTGELFF

clone size: once
J gene: TRBJ2-7
D gene: -
V gene: TRBV4-1
CDR3 DNA: TGCGCCAGCAGCCAAGGGGTTCACGAGCAGTACTTC
CDR3 protein: CASSQGVHEQYF

clone size: -
J gene: TRBJ1-1
D gene: -
V gene: TRBV19
CDR3 DNA: TGTGCCACCCATACGAAGACCGGGAACACTGAAGCTTTCTTT
CDR3 protein: CATHTKTGNTEAFF

clone size: -
J gene: TRBJ1-2
D gene: -
V gene: TRBV27
CDR3 DNA: TGTGCCAGCACCTCGTTAGGGGGAAACTATGGCTACACCTTC
CDR3 protein: CASTSLGGNYGYTF

clone size: -
J gene: TRBJ1-4
D gene: -
V gene: TRBV9
CDR3 DNA: TGTGCCAGCAGCCCCGGGACAACAGAACATGAAAAACTGTTTTTT
CDR3 protein: CASSPGTTEHEKLFF

clone size: -
J gene: TRBJ2-2
D gene: TRBD2
V gene: TRBV7-9
CDR3 DNA: TGTGCCAGCAGCTCCGTAGCGGGGGGGCCCGGGGAGCTGTTTTTT
CDR3 protein: CASSSVAGGPGELFF

clone size: -
J gene: TRBJ2-2
D gene: -
V gene: TRBV19
CDR3 DNA: TGTGCCAGTACCACAGACTCATTCGGGACCGGGGAGCTGTTTTTT
CDR3 protein: CASTTDSFGTGELFF

clone size: -
J gene: TRBJ2-2
D gene: TRBD1
V gene: TRBV11-3
CDR3 DNA: TGTGCCAGCAGCACCGGGACAGCGGACCTAACCGGGGAGCTGTTTTTT
CDR3 protein: CASSTGTADLTGELFF

clone size: -
J gene: TRBJ2-1
D gene: TRBD2
V gene: TRBV11-3
CDR3 DNA: TGTGCCAGCAGCCCCGGGACTAGCGGGGTGTTAGGGCAGTTCTTC
CDR3 protein: CASSPGTSGVLGQFF

clone size: -
J gene: TRBJ1-3
D gene: -
V gene: TRBV28
CDR3 DNA: TGTGCCAGCAGTTTATCCCCCGGTGAGGGAAACACCATATATTTT
CDR3 protein: CASSLSPGEGNTIYF

clone size: -
J gene: TRBJ2-5
D gene: TRBD1
V gene: TRBV19
CDR3 DNA: TGTGCCAGTAGTATTTGGGGGACAGGGATGGAAGGTGGAGAGACCCAGTACTTC
CDR3 protein: CASSIWGTGMEGGETQYF

clone size: -
J gene: TRBJ2-3
D gene: -
V gene: TRBV5-5
CDR3 DNA: TGTGCCAGCAGCTTGCCCTCAGTGAGAGCTGCCACAGATACGCAGTATTTT
CDR3 protein: CASSLPSVRAATDTQYF

clone size: -
J gene: TRBJ2-2
D gene: -
V gene: TRBV7-9
CDR3 DNA: TGTGCCAGCAGCTCGTCCGGGAAGCTTTCCGGGGAGCTGTTTTTT
CDR3 protein: CASSSSGKLSGELFF

clone size: -
J gene: TRBJ2-5
D gene: -
V gene: TRBV29-1
CDR3 DNA: TGCAGCGTTGAGTCTTCATCCCAGACCCAGTACTTC
CDR3 protein: CSVESSSQTQYF

clone size: -
J gene: TRBJ1-4
D gene: TRBD1
V gene: TRBV15
CDR3 DNA: TGTGCCACCAGCGATCGGGACAGGGGGAACGAAAAACTGTTTTTT
CDR3 protein: CATSDRDRGNEKLFF

clone size: -
J gene: TRBJ1-2
D gene: -
V gene: TRBV28
CDR3 DNA: TGTGCCAGCACCGTTACGGGAGGGTGGCATGGCTACACCTTC
CDR3 protein: CASTVTGGWHGYTF

clone size: -
J gene: TRBJ2-7
D gene: -
V gene: TRBV11-3
CDR3 DNA: TGTGCCAGCAGCTTTGAGGGAAACTCCTACGAGCAGTACTTC
CDR3 protein: CASSFEGNSYEQYF

clone size: -
J gene: TRBJ1-4
D gene: TRBD1
V gene: TRBV27
CDR3 DNA: TGTGCCAGCAGTTTCTCCGGGACAGGGACCCTTAATGAAAAACTGTTTTTT
CDR3 protein: CASSFSGTGTLNEKLFF

clone size: -
J gene: TRBJ1-1
D gene: -
V gene: TRBV27
CDR3 DNA: TGTGCCAGCAGTTTATTAGGGGAGGAGTCGGCGTATACTGAAGCTTTCTTT
CDR3 protein: CASSLLGEESAYTEAFF

clone size: -
J gene: TRBJ1-5
D gene: -
V gene: TRBV28
CDR3 DNA: TGTGCCAGCAGTTTGAGCCGACAGTTTAGCAATCAGCCCCAGCATTTT
CDR3 protein: CASSLSRQFSNQPQHF